The 6 T cell receptor beta chains below come from one sample, sequenced in a study of OX40 agonist ivuxolimab in advanced cancers. Library method: the immunoSEQ multiplex PCR assay. Here the immuneACCESS table is served through TCRdb, limited to in-frame sequences with V and J called. Missing clones are a known gap in these copies; in checked studies unresolved V genes cover under half, and the rest lacks a known reason. The table for this sample lists some 18,000 clones; about 80% of them were counted only once. The ten largest clones take up 35% to 50% of the sample. This material consisted of CD4+ or CD8+ T cells sorted from blood, taken in a trial of the OX40 agonist ivuxolimab. The receptors shown here come from an adult with an advanced solid tumor such as melanoma, head and neck, liver or kidney cancer.

The V call is TRBV5-6, the J call TRBJ2-5; D is unresolved. The germline gives CDR1 SGHDT, CDR2 YYEEEE. This CDR3 has 15 amino acids. Trimming took 4 bases from V and 2 from J, leaving 15 bases between them. CDR3 protein: CASSHIQSIQETQYF. DNA of the CDR3: TGTGCCAGCAGCCATATACAGAGCATTCAAGAGACCCAGTACTTC.

J is TRBJ2-3 and V is TRBV4-1; 8 bases are a match to TRBD2. Per the germline V gene, CDR1 is MGHRA and CDR2 is YSYEKL. The trim removed 1 base at V and 0 bases at J, leaving 12 bases unmatched. This CDR3 is built from 19 residues. The CDR3 loop reads CASSQAGGAWLTSTDTQYF. The CDR3 bases are TGCGCCAGCAGCCAAGCCGGGGGGGCTTGGCTAACTAGCACAGATACGCAGTATTTT.

The CDR3 DNA sequence: TGTGCCAGCAGCTTCCTTGACAGGGTTAACACTGAAGCTTTCTTT. This sequence encodes CASSFLDRVNTEAFF. This rearrangement joins TRBV11-2 to TRBJ1-1; 7 bases align to TRBD1. The ends lost 3 bases at V and 2 bases at J; junction bases unmatched: 6. This CDR3 spans 15 amino acids. Per the germline V gene, CDR1 is SGHAT and CDR2 is FQNNGV.

J is TRBJ1-3 and V is TRBV7-9; D is unresolved. The CDR3 totals 13 residues. CDR1 is SEHNR and CDR2 is FQNEAQ in the germline V gene (reference sequence). Between the trimmed V and J ends, which lost 2 bases and 7 bases, there was a span of 9 bases. For the CDR3, the DNA is TGTGCCAGCAGCTTATTAGAGGCTAACACCATATATTTT. Encoded protein: CASSLLEANTIYF.

The chain uses TRBV9 and TRBJ1-1; 10 bases match TRBD1. The length of the CDR3 is 14 residues. After removal of 0 bases from V and 4 bases from J, the junction contained 0 bases not matched to a gene. Germline values: CDR1 SGDLS, CDR2 YYNGEE. CDR3 sequence (DNA): TGTGCCAGCAGCGTAGGACAGGGGGCCACTGAAGCTTTCTTT. It yields the protein CASSVGQGATEAFF. Full variable domain (missing parts from reference TRBV9 and TRBJ1-1): DSGVTQTPKHLITATGQRVTLRCSPRSGDLSVYWYQQSLDQGLQFLIQYYNGEERAKGNILERFSAQQFPDLHSELNLSSLELGDSALYFCASSVGQGATEAFFGQGTRLTVV.

The chain is built from TRBV25-1 and TRBJ1-2, with D possibly matching TRBD1 (5 bases). The CDR3 spans 14 residues. The V gene's germline CDR1 is MGHDK and CDR2 SYGVNS. Between the trimmed V and J ends, which lost 5 bases and 2 bases, there was a span of 12 bases. The CDR3 loop is CASSSFSGNYGYTF. In DNA, the CDR3 is TGTGCCAGCAGTAGTTTTTCAGGGAACTATGGCTACACCTTC.